This entry lists 5 T cell receptor beta chains sequenced from one sample in a study of cytomegalovirus exposure and HLA in healthy donors. The PCR ran on 60 Vbeta and 13 Jbeta primers. The protocol was immunoSEQ multiplex PCR, while the TCRdb copy is restricted to in-frame clones and leaves out a portion. This table has more than 90,000 clones, around three quarters appearing once. The source material was PBMCs. All receptors come from a middle-aged man in good health and CMV-seropositive.

This chain links TRBV6-5 with TRBJ2-3, with D possibly matching TRBD1 (6 bases). CDR3 length: 12 residues. CDR1 is MNHEY, CDR2 SVGAGI, per germline. Trimming pared 6 bases from V and 4 bases from J, leaving 8 bases between. The CDR3 DNA follows: TGTGCCAGCAGGGACAGCTCAGATACGCAGTATTTT. This codes for CASRDSSDTQYF.

The genes are TRBV11-1 and TRBJ1-2; D possibly corresponds to TRBD1 (5 bases). The CDR3 runs to 14 residues. V lost 5 bases and J 7 bases, leaving 17 bases between the germline ends. Germline-derived CDR1 and CDR2 are SGHAT and FQDESV (reference sequence). The CDR3 nucleotides read TGTGCCAGCAGCCGACTTGGGACTGCCGGTGGCTACACCTTC. Encoded protein: CASSRLGTAGGYTF.

This clone appeared a single time. CDR3 sequence: CASSYSRRGEYEQYF. The CDR3 bases are TGTGCCAGCAGTTACTCTCGGAGGGGAGAGTACGAGCAGTACTTC. The gene calls are TRBV6-5 and TRBJ2-7; D may be TRBD2 (6 bases). The CDR3 runs to 15 residues. V was clipped by 0 bases and J by 4 bases, with 13 bases between them. Germline assignment: CDR1 MNHEY and CDR2 SVGAGI.

The V call is TRBV9, the J call TRBJ2-7; TRBD2 matches 8 bases. V lost 0 bases to trimming and J lost 2 bases; unmatched junction nucleotides: 16. The CDR3 loop spans 19 amino acids. CDR1 and CDR2 (germline): SGDLS, YYNGEE. This chain's CDR3 is CASSVDPGGRAGVPYEQYF. The CDR3 DNA reads as TGTGCCAGCAGCGTAGACCCGGGTGGGCGAGCGGGAGTTCCCTACGAGCAGTACTTC.

This chain links TRBV5-1 with TRBJ2-7; perhaps TRBD1 as D (6 bases). Germline V gives CDR1 SGHRS, CDR2 YFSETQ. With 2 bases removed from V and 5 bases from J, the gap between germline ends came to 14 bases. The CDR3 is 14 residues long. This chain's CDR3 is CASSLKSGADEQYF. Written as DNA, the CDR3 is TGCGCCAGCAGCTTAAAGTCAGGGGCCGACGAGCAGTACTTC.